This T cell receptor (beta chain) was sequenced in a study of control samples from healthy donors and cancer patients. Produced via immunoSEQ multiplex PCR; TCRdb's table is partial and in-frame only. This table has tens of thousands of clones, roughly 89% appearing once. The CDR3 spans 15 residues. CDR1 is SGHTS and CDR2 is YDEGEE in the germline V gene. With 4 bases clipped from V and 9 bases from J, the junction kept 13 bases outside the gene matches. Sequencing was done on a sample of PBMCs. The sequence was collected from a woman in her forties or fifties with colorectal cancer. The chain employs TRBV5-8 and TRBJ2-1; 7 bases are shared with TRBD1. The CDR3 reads CASSRRQGSVGEQFF. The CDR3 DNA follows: TGTGCCAGCAGCCGGAGACAGGGTAGTGTCGGTGAGCAGTTCTTC.